The 7 T cell receptor beta chains given below trace back to one sample, sequenced in a study of T cell responses to AZD1222 COVID-19 vaccine. The table came from immunoSEQ multiplex PCR; TCRdb's copy has only in-frame clones and leaves some out. The table shows more than 60,000 clones, with roughly 82% occurring only once. This material consisted of peripheral blood, taken on day 0 of AZD1222 vaccination. The origin of the receptors is an adult in good health.

This clone was seen a single time. V usage is TRBV5-4 and J usage is TRBJ1-2, with a possible D match to TRBD1 (6 bases). Germline CDR1 and CDR2: SGHNT and YYREEE (reference sequence). Trimming cost V 4 bases and J 8 bases, with 18 bases left between them. There are 14 residues in the CDR3. The DNA of the CDR3 is TGTGCCAGCAGCCCACAGGGACATAAGGAAGGCTACACCTTC. Residues: CASSPQGHKEGYTF. The whole variable domain, remainder taken from reference TRBV5-4 and TRBJ1-2, is ETGVTQSPTHLIKTRGQQVTLRCSSQSGHNTVSWYQQALGQGPQFIFQYYREEENGRGNFPPRFSGLQFPNYSSELNVNALELDDSALYLCASSPQGHKEGYTFGSGTRLTVV.

Only a few counts were recorded for this clone. The chain recombines TRBV19 with TRBJ1-1; no clear D. CDR1 is LNHDA and CDR2 is SQIVND in the germline V gene (reference sequence). This CDR3 region has 12 residues. The V gene lost 2 bases and the J gene lost 7 bases, with 8 bases spanning the gap. The CDR3 DNA reads as TGTGCCAGTAGTATAAGCGCAGGTGAAGCTTTCTTT. As protein: CASSISAGEAFF.

This chain connects TRBV6-1 to TRBJ1-6; D remains unclear. The CDR3 consists of 17 residues. Germline values: CDR1 MNHNS, CDR2 SASEGT. The ends were cut back, 0 bases at V and 2 bases at J, with 11 bases in the middle. For the CDR3, the DNA is TGTGCCAGCAGTGAAGCCTCGATCGGGACCTATAATTCACCCCTCCACTTT. Translating gives CASSEASIGTYNSPLHF.

The rearrangement uses TRBV7-2 and TRBJ1-4; no clear D gene. Germline-derived CDR1 and CDR2 are SGHTA and FQGNSA. With 1 base removed from V and 5 bases from J, the gap between germline ends came to 17 bases. The CDR3 spans 17 residues. CDR3 sequence: CASSLELSGYPNEKLFF. The CDR3 nucleotides are TGTGCCAGCAGCTTAGAATTATCCGGTTACCCGAATGAAAAACTGTTTTTT.

The chain is built from TRBV28 and TRBJ1-2, with unresolved D. Germline V lookup: CDR1 MDHEN, CDR2 SYDVKM. V was trimmed by 2 bases and J by 0 bases, leaving 10 bases between them. There are 15 residues in the CDR3. CDR3 amino acids: CASSLETDANYGYTF. In nucleotides, the CDR3 is TGTGCCAGCAGTTTAGAAACGGATGCTAACTATGGCTACACCTTC.

The chain recombines TRBV19 with TRBJ2-7; TRBD2 agrees at 8 bases. The junction had 7 bases not matched to a gene; V was cut back by 4 bases and J by 5 bases. This CDR3 spans 14 amino acids. The germline V gene has CDR1 LNHDA and CDR2 SQIVND (reference sequence). CDR3 bases: TGTGCCAGTAGTAGAAGCGGGAGTATCCACGAGCAGTACGTC. Translating it yields CASSRSGSIHEQYV.

This chain connects TRBV9 to TRBJ2-2; D remains unclear. Looked up from germline, CDR1 is SGDLS and CDR2 is YYNGEE. The CDR3 extends over 12 amino acids. Trimming took 0 bases from V and 8 from J, leaving 5 bases between them. CDR3 sequence: CASSVVVGELFF. For the CDR3, the DNA is TGTGCCAGCAGCGTAGTCGTGGGGGAGCTGTTTTTT.